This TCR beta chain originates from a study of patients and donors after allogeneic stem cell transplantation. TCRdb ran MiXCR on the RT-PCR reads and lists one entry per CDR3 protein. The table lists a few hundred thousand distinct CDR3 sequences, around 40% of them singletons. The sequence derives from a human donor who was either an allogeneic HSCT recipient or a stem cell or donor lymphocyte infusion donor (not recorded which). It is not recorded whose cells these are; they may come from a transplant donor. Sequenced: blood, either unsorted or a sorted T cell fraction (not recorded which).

Written as DNA, the CDR3 is TGTGCCAGCAGTATCAAAGGGGGGCGTAATTCACCCCTCCACTTT. Protein sequence: CASSIKGGRNSPLHF. This sequence joins TRBV12-3 or TRBV12-4 and TRBJ1-6, with D maybe TRBD1 (6 bases). The CDR3 is 15 amino acids. The V gene lost 5 bases and the J gene lost 6 bases, with 14 bases spanning the gap.